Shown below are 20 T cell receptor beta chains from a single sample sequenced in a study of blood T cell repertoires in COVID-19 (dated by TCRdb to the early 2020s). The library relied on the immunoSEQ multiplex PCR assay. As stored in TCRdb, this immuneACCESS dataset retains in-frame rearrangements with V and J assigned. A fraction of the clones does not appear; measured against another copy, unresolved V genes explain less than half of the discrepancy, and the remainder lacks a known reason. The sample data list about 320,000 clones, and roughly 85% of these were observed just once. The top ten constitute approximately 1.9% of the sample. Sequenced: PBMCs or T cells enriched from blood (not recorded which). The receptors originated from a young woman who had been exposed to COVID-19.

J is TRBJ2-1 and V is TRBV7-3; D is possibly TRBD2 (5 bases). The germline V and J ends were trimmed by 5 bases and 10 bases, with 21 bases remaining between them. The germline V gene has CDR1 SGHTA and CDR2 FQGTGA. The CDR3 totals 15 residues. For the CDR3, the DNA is TGTGCCAGCAGCCCTTACCCTACCGACGGGAACGAGCAGTTCTTC. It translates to CASSPYPTDGNEQFF.

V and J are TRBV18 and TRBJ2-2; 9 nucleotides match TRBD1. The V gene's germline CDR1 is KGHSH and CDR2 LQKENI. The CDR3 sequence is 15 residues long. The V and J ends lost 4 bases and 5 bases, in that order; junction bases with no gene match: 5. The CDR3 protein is CASSRPGQGTGELFF. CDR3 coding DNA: TGTGCCAGCTCACGACCGGGACAGGGAACCGGGGAGCTGTTTTTT.

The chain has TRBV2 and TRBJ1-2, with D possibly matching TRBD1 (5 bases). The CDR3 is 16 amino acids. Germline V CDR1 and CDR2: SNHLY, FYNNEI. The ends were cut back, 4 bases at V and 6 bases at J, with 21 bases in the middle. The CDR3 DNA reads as TGTGCCAGCAGTGTGGAAGCAGGGCTCCGGGTTAATGGCTACACCTTC. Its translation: CASSVEAGLRVNGYTF.

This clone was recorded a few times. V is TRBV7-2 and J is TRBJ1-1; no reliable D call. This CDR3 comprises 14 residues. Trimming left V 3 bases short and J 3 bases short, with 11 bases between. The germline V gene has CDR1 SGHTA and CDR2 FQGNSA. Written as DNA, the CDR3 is TGTGCCAGCAGCTTCGGACTTGGAGACACTGAAGCTTTCTTT. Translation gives CASSFGLGDTEAFF.

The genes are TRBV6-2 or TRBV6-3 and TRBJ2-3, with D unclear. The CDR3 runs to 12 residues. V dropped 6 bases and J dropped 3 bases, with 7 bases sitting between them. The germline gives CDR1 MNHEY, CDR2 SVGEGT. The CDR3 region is CASSELTDTQYF. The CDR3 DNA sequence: TGTGCCAGCAGCGAACTAACAGATACGCAGTATTTT.

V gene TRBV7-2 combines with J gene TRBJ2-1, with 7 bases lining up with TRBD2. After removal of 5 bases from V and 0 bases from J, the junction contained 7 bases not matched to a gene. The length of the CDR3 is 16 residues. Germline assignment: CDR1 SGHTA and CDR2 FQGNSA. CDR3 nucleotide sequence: TGTGCCAGCAGCCTTAGCGGGCGAATCTCCTACAATGAGCAGTTCTTC. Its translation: CASSLSGRISYNEQFF.

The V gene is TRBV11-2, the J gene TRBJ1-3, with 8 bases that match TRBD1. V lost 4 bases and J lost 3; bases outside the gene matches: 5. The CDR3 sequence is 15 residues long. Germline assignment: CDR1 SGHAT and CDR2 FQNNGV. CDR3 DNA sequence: TGTGCCAGCAGCTCTATACAGGGGGGTGGAAACACCATATATTTT. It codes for CASSSIQGGGNTIYF.

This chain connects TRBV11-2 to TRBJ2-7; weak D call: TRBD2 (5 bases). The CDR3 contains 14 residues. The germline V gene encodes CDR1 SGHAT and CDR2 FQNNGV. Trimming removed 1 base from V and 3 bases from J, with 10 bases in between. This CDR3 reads CASSLAEVYYEQYF. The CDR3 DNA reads TGTGCCAGCAGCTTAGCGGAGGTATACTACGAGCAGTACTTC. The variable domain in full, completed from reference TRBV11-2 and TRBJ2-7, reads EAGVAQSPRYKIIEKRQSVAFWCNPISGHATLYWYQQILGQGPKLLIQFQNNGVVDDSQLPKDRFSAERLKGVDSTLKIQPAKLEDSAVYLCASSLAEVYYEQYFGPGTRLTVT.

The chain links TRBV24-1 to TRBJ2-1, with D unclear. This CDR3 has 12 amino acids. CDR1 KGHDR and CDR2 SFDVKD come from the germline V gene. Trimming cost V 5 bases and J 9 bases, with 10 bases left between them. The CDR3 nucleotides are TGTGCCACCAGTGGAGAGTCAGGTGAGCAGTTCTTC. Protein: CATSGESGEQFF.

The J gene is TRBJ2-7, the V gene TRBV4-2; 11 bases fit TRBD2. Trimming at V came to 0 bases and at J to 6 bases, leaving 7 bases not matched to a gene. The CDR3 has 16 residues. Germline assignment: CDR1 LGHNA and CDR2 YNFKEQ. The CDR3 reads CASSQDSSGGAREQYF. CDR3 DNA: TGTGCCAGCAGCCAAGATAGTAGCGGGGGGGCGCGCGAGCAGTACTTC.

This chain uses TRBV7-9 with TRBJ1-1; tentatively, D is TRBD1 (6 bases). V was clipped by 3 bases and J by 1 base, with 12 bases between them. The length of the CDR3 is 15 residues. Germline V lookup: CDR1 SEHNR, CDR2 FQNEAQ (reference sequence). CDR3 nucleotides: TGTGCCAGCAGCTTCATACTGGGGGCGAACACTGAAGCTTTCTTT. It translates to CASSFILGANTEAFF.

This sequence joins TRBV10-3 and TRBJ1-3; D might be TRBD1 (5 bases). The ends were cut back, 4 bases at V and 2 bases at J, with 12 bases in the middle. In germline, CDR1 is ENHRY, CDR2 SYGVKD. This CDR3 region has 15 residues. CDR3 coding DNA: TGTGCCATCAGTGTGTATGGCAGGGCTGGAAACACCATATATTTT. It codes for CAISVYGRAGNTIYF.

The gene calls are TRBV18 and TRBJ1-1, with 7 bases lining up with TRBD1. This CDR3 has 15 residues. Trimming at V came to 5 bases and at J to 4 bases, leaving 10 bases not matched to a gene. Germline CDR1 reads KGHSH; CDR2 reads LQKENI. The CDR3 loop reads CASSRVGDSSTEAFF. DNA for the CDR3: TGTGCCAGCTCAAGGGTAGGGGACAGTTCCACTGAAGCTTTCTTT. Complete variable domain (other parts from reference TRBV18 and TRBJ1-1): NAGVMQNPRHLVRRRGQEARLRCSPMKGHSHVYWYRQLPEEGLKFMVYLQKENIIDESGMPKERFSAEFPKEGPSILRIQQVVRGDSAAYFCASSRVGDSSTEAFFGQGTRLTVV.

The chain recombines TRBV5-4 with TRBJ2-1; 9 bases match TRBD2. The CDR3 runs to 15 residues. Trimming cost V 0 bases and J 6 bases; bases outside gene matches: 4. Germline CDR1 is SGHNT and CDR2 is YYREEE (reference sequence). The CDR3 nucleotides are TGTGCCAGCAGCTTGGAGGGCGGGAGGGCCAATGAGCAGTTCTTC. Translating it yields CASSLEGGRANEQFF. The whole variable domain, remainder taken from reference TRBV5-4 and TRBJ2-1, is ETGVTQSPTHLIKTRGQQVTLRCSSQSGHNTVSWYQQALGQGPQFIFQYYREEENGRGNFPPRFSGLQFPNYSSELNVNALELDDSALYLCASSLEGGRANEQFFGPGTRLTVL.

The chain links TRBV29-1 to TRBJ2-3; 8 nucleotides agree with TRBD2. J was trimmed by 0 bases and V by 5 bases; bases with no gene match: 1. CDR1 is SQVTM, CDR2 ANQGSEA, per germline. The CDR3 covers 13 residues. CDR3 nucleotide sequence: TGCAGCGTTAGCGGGGGAAGCACAGATACGCAGTATTTT. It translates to CSVSGGSTDTQYF.

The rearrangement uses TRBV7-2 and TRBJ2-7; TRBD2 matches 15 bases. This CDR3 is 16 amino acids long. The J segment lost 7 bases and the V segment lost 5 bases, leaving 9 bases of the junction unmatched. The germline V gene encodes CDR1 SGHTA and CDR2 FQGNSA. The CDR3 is CASSTAGLAGGGEQYF. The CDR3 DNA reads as TGTGCCAGCAGCACAGCGGGACTAGCGGGAGGAGGGGAGCAGTACTTC.

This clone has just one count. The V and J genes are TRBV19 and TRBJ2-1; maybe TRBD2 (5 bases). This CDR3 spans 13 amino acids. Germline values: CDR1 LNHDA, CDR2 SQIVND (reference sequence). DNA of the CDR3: TGTGCTACCGCGGGTCCCTCCTACAATGAGCAGTTCTTC. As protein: CATAGPSYNEQFF.

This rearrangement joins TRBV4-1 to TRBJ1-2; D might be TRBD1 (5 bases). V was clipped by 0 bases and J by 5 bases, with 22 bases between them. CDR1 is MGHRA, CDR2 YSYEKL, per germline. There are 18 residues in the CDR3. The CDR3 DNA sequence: TGCGCCAGCAGCCAAGACAGGGAACCCTACCTTTCCTCATATGGCTACACCTTC. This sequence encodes CASSQDREPYLSSYGYTF.

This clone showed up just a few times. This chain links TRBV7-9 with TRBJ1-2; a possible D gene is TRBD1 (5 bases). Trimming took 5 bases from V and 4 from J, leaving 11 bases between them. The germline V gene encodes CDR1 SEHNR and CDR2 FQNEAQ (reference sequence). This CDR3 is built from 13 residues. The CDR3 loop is CASSAQVFYGYTF. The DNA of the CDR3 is TGTGCCAGCAGCGCACAGGTTTTCTATGGCTACACCTTC.

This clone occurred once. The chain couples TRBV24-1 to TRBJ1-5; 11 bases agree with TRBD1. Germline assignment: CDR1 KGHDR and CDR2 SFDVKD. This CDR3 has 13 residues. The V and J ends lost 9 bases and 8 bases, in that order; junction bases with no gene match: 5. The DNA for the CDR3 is TGTGCCACCTGGACAGGGGGCGCGGAGCCCCAGCATTTT. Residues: CATWTGGAEPQHF.